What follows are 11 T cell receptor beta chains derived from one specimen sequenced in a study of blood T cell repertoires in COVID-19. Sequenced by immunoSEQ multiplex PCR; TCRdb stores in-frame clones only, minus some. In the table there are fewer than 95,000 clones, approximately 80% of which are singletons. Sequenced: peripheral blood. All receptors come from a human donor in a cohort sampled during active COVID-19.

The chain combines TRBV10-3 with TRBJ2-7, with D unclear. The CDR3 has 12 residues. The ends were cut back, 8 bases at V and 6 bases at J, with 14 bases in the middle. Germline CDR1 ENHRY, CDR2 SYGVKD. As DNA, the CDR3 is TGTGCCATCCATTCCCCCGGGTCCGAGCAGTACTTC. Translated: CAIHSPGSEQYF.

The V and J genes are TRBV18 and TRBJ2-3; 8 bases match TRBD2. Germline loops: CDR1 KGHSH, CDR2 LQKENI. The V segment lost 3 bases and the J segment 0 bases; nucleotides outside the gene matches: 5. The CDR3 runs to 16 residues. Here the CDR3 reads CASSPIAGGSTDTQYF. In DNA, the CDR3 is TGTGCCAGCTCACCCATCGCGGGAGGAAGCACAGATACGCAGTATTTT.

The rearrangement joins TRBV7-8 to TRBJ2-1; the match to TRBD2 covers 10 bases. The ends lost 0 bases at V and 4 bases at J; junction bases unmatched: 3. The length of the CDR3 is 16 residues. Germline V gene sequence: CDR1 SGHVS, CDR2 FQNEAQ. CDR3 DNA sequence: TGTGCCAGCAGCTTAGCAGGAGCGGGGGGGTACAATGAGCAGTTCTTC. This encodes CASSLAGAGGYNEQFF.

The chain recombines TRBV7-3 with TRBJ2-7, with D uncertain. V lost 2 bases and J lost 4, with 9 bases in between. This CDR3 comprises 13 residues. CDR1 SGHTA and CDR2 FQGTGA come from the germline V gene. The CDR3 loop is CASSLGQYYEQYF. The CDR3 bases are TGTGCCAGCAGCTTAGGGCAGTATTACGAGCAGTACTTC.

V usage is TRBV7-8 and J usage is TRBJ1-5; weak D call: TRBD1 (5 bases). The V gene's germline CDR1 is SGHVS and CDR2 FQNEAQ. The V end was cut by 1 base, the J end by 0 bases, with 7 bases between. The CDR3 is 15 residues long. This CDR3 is CASSLGQNSNQPQHF. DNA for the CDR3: TGTGCCAGCAGCTTAGGACAGAATAGCAATCAGCCCCAGCATTTT.

CDR3 loop: CASSPDRGTDTQYF. The CDR3 DNA is TGTGCCAGCTCACCAGACAGGGGCACAGATACGCAGTATTTT. The chain employs TRBV18 and TRBJ2-3, with 7 bases lining up with TRBD1. The ends lost 2 bases at V and 1 base at J; junction bases unmatched: 0. CDR3 length: 14 residues. Germline V gives CDR1 KGHSH, CDR2 LQKENI.

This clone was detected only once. This CDR3 is CASSHSGGHTDTQYF. In DNA form, the CDR3 reads TGCGCCAGCAGCCACAGCGGGGGCCACACAGATACGCAGTATTTT. The chain recombines TRBV5-1 with TRBJ2-3; 8 nucleotides agree with TRBD2. The CDR3 is made up of 15 amino acids. CDR1 and CDR2 from the germline V gene are SGHRS and YFSETQ. Trimming at V came to 4 bases and at J to 2 bases, leaving 6 bases not matched to a gene.

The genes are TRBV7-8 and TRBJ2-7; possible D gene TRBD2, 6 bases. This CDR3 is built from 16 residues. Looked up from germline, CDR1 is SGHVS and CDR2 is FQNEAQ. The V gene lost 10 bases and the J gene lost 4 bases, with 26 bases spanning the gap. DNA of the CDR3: TGTGCCACCAATCCGGCGGCGGGAAAAATATTTTACGAGCAGTACTTC. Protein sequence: CATNPAAGKIFYEQYF.

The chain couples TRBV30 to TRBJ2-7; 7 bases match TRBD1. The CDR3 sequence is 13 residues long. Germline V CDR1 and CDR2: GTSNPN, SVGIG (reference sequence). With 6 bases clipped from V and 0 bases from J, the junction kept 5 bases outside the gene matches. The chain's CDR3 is CACARDSSYEQYF. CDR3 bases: TGTGCCTGCGCCCGGGACAGCTCCTACGAGCAGTACTTC.

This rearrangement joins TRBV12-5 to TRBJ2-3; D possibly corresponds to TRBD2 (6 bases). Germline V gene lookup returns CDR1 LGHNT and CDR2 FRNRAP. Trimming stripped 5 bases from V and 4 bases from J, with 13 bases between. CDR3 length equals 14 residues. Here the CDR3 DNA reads TGTGCTAGTGGTAACCCGGGACTCGCAGATACGCAGTATTTT. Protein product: CASGNPGLADTQYF. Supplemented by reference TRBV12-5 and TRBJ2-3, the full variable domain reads DARVTQTPRHKVTEMGQEVTMRCQPILGHNTVFWYRQTMMQGLELLAYFRNRAPLDDSGMPKDRFSAEMPDATLATLKIQPSEPRDSAVYFCASGNPGLADTQYFGPGTRLTVL.

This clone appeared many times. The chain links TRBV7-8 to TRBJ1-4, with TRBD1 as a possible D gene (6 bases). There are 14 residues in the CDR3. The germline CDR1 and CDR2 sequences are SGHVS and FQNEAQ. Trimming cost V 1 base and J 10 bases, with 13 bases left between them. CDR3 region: CASSLGGRGGKLFF. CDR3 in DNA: TGTGCCAGCAGCTTAGGGGGGCGTGGAGGAAAACTGTTTTTT.